One sample yielded the 2 T cell receptor beta chains listed below, sequenced in a study of control samples from healthy donors and cancer patients. Produced via immunoSEQ multiplex PCR; TCRdb's table is partial and in-frame only. Seen here are 150,000 to 200,000 clones, around nine tenths observed once, and the top ten hold roughly 1.3%. The sample comprised blood. All receptors come from a man aged 25 to 45 in good health.

This chain joins TRBV9 and TRBJ1-1; no clear D gene. Germline V gene lookup returns CDR1 SGDLS and CDR2 YYNGEE. The V end lost 3 bases, the J end lost 4 bases, and 13 bases lay between the germline ends. The CDR3 consists of 14 residues. The CDR3 protein is CASSAGRLGTEAFF. In nucleotides, the CDR3 is TGTGCCAGCAGCGCCGGTAGGTTGGGCACTGAAGCTTTCTTT.

The chain recombines TRBV7-9 with TRBJ2-4, with D uncertain. The CDR3 runs to 14 residues. Trimming left V 1 base short and J 4 bases short, with 8 bases between. Germline V CDR1 and CDR2: SEHNR, FQNEAQ (reference sequence). The CDR3 is CASSLGLGKNIQYF. The CDR3 DNA follows: TGTGCCAGCAGCTTAGGGCTGGGGAAAAACATTCAGTACTTC.